This record concerns one T cell receptor (beta chain) sequence. This clonotype was counted ten times or more. Its recognized antigen is unknown. Base quality data are lacking; no much larger clone is found one base away. These data come from a study of naive and memory T cell subsets (dated by TCRdb to 2016 to 2017). Some background on the complete study: According to the figure summarizing the samples, there were some ten blood donors, 7 tuberculin skin test biopsies and 3 saline control biopsies. Skin biopsies were collected from tuberculin skin test sites or from saline-injected control sites and were processed for RNA extraction as previously described. PCR2 was typically run as a SYBR Green qPCR and stopped at a set threshold, although low-input samples could use end-point PCR of about 6 cycles instead.

What the work shows at the level of the full study, not this receptor alone: The potential sensitivity of the RNA-based method to TCR transcript changes with T cell activation and differentiation was acknowledged. Skin biopsy collection and RNA processing details were not given in the paper but referenced to earlier studies. The larger number of TCRs at tuberculin skin test sites was interpreted as T cell infiltration of a delayed type IV hypersensitivity reaction. Both types of skin biopsy reportedly yielded TCR sequences, though far more TCRs came from tuberculin skin test sites.

Taken from the germline V gene (reference sequence), the CDR1 and CDR2 loops are SEHNR and FQNEAQ. V is cut by 3 bases and J by 4 bases, and the space between the germline ends is 22 bases. Its CDR3 holds 17 amino acids, cysteine through phenylalanine. Of all the DNA, just the CDR3 is kept, 51 bases in frame from base 1. This specimen's treatment or condition label, interpreted: skin biopsy from PPD injection site in Mantoux-positive individual. Using 3' ligation of a UMI-containing oligonucleotide to TCR cDNA, the study laid out a robust and sensitive protocol to amplify, sequence and analyze TCRs. Tuberculin skin test biopsies were obtained from sites injected with PPD in individuals who had a positive Mantoux test. Before reverse transcription, total RNA that had not been cell sorted was treated with RQ1 DNase, with a target input of roughly 1 to 1,100 ng. Skin biopsy and whole blood libraries were made to test pipeline robustness in samples where T cells form a minority population.

Receptor libraries were prepared by UMI-ligation and nested PCR. The ligated cDNA was amplified by four rounds of PCR, in which nested alpha and beta constant region primers were used together with the SP2 primer. For the blood and skin samples, TCR RNA was reverse transcribed with SuperScript IV using primers for the alpha and beta constant regions. An oligonucleotide carrying the Illumina SP2 primer and a UMI was ligated to the cDNA 3' end using T4 RNA ligase 1. To prevent hairpin formation, the 12-nucleotide UMI was made up of two random hexamers with an eight-base spacer between them. TCR alpha and beta chain libraries were processed separately from the second PCR onward, with dual indexing for multiplexing. After pooling, the indexed libraries were analyzed by capillary electrophoresis and sequenced on either an Illumina MiSeq or NextSeq. To boost base diversity and improve cluster recognition, PhiX DNA at about 5-8% was spiked into the libraries. The original methods were these. Demultiplexor took UMIs from read 2, joined the UMIs to the TCR sequence from read 1, and separated reads according to sample indices. Decombinator identified V and J genes and V-J junctions, assigning each TCR a five-part identifier including V and J deletions. Collapsinator used UMIs to correct sequencing errors and PCR amplification heterogeneity, yielding UMI-based abundance per TCR. CDR3Translator turned identifiers into nucleotide sequence, translated that sequence into amino acids, and pulled out CDR3 regions based on terminal motifs. After normalization to the amount of input RNA, the error-corrected alpha and beta TCR counts from blood and from skin were compared. The public reads were quality trimmed at Q25 with fastp and then assembled into clones with MiXCR by TCRdb, keeping productive beta chains. CDR3 protein duplicates are merged, each entry listing the most common genes and DNA. The V and J calls here are based on TCRdb, not the publication. This sample comprises roughly 36,000 distinct CDR3 sequences, more than 9.5% of them detected only once. The ten largest clones add up to 3.5% to 5% of the sample.

This receptor was identified in an adult in good health. The V and J genes are TRBV7-9 and TRBJ2-7; a tentative D call is TRBD1 (6 bases match). This material consisted of skin, taken from a tuberculin skin test site. Here the CDR3 is given as CASSFPTGDVWGYEQYF. The DNA is TGTGCCAGCAGCTTTCCGACAGGTGATGTCTGGGGATACGAGCAGTACTTC.